The present T cell receptor (beta chain) was sequenced within a study of cytomegalovirus exposure and HLA in healthy donors. The primer mix had 60 Vbeta and 13 Jbeta primers. The repertoire was sequenced with immunoSEQ multiplex PCR; TCRdb's copy has only in-frame clones and lacks some. The repertoire has approximately 160,000 clones, around three quarters of them found once; the top ten carry 1.5% to 2%. The CDR3 runs to 14 residues. Germline CDR1 and CDR2: SEHNR and FQNEAQ (reference sequence). V gave up 1 base and J gave up 3 bases; unmatched junction bases: 3. This clone occurred a few times. This chain joins TRBV7-9 and TRBJ2-7; 7 bases agree with TRBD2. This clonotype originated in a woman in her 30s in good health and CMV-seronegative. Sequenced: PBMCs. CDR3 sequence (DNA): TGTGCCAGCAGCTTAGACGGCGGGGGCTACGAGCAGTACTTC. Its translation is CASSLDGGGYEQYF.